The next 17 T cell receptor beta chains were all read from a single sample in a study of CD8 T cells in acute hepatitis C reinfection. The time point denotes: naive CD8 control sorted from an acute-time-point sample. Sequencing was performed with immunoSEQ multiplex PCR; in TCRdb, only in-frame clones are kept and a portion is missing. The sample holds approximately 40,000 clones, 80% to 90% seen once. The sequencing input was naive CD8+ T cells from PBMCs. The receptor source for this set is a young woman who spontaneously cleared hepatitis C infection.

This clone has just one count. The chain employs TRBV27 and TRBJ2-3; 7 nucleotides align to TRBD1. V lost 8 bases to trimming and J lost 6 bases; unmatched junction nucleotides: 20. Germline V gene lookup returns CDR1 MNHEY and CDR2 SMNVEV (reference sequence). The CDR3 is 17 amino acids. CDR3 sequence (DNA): TGTGCCAGCGTAAAAACTTCGTCTAGGGGGCCGTTGGATACGCAGTATTTT. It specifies CASVKTSSRGPLDTQYF.

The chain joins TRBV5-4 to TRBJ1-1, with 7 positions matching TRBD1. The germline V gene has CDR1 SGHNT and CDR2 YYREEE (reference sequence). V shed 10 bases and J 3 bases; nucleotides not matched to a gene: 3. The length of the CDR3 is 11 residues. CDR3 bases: TGTGCCGGGGGGACAGACACTGAAGCTTTCTTT. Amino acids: CAGGTDTEAFF.

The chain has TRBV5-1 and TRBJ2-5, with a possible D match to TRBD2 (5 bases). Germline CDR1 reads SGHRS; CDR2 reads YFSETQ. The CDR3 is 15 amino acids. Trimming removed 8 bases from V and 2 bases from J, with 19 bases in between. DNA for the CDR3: TGCGCCAGGGCGCGCGGGCGCACGGAACAAGAGACCCAGTACTTC. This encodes CARARGRTEQETQYF.

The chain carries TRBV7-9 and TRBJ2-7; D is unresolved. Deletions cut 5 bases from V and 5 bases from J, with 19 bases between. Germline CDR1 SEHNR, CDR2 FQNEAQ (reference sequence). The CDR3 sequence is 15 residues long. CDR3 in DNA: TGTGCCAGCAGCCCGGTCCGGGCTCAGTCCCACGAGCAGTACTTC. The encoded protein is CASSPVRAQSHEQYF. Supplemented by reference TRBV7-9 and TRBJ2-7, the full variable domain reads DTGVSQNPRHKITKRGQNVTFRCDPISEHNRLYWYRQTLGQGPEFLTYFQNEAQLEKSRLLSDRFSAERPKGSFSTLEIQRTEQGDSAMYLCASSPVRAQSHEQYFGPGTRLTVT.

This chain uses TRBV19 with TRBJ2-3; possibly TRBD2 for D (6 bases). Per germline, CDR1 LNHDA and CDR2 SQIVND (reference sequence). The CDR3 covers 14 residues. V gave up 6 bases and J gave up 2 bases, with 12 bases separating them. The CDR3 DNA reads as TGTGCCAGTAGGTTGGGACTTTACACAGATACGCAGTATTTT. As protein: CASRLGLYTDTQYF. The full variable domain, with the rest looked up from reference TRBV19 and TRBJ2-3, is DGGITQSPKYLFRKEGQNVTLSCEQNLNHDAMYWYRQDPGQGLRLIYYSQIVNDFQKGDIAEGYSVSREKKESFPLTVTSAQKNPTAFYLCASRLGLYTDTQYFGPGTRLTVL.

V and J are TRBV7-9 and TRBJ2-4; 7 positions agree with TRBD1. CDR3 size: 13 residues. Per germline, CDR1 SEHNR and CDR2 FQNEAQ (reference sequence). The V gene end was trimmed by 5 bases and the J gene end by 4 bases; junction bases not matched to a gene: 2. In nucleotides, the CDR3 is TGTGCCAGCAGCCCGGGACAGAAAAACATTCAGTACTTC. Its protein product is CASSPGQKNIQYF.

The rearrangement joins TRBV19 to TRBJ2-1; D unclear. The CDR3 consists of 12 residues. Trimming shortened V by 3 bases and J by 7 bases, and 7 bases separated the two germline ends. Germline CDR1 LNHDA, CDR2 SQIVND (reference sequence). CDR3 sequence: CASSMSLNEQFF. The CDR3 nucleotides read TGTGCCAGTAGTATGTCACTAAATGAGCAGTTCTTC. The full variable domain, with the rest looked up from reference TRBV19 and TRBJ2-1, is DGGITQSPKYLFRKEGQNVTLSCEQNLNHDAMYWYRQDPGQGLRLIYYSQIVNDFQKGDIAEGYSVSREKKESFPLTVTSAQKNPTAFYLCASSMSLNEQFFGPGTRLTVL.

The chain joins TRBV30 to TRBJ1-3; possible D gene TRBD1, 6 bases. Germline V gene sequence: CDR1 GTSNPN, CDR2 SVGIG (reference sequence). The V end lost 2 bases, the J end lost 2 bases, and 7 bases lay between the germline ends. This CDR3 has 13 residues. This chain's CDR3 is CAWSQGTGNTIYF. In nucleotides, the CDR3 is TGTGCCTGGAGTCAGGGGACTGGAAACACCATATATTTT.

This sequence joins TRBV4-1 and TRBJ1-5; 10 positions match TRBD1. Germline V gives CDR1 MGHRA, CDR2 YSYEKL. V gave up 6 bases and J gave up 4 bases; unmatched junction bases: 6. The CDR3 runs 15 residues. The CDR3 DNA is TGCGCCAGCAGTCTCGGGGGACAGGGGAATCAGCCCCAGCATTTT. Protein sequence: CASSLGGQGNQPQHF.

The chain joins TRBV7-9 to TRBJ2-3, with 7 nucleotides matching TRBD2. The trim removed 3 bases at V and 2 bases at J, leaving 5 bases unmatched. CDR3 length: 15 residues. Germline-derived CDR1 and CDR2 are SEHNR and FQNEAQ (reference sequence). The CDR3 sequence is CASSFSGVYTDTQYF. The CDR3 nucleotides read TGTGCCAGCAGCTTCAGCGGGGTCTACACAGATACGCAGTATTTT.

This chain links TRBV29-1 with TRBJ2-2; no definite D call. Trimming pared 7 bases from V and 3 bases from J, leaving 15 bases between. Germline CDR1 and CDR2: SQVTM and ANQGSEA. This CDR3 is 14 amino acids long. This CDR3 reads CSGSDPHYTGELFF. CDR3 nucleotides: TGCAGCGGATCGGACCCACATTACACCGGGGAGCTGTTTTTT.

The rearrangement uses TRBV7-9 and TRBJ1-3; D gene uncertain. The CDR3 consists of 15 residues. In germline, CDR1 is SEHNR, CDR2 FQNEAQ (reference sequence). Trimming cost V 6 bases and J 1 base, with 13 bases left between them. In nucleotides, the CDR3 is TGTGCCAGCAGTCAAGAAGAGAATTCTGGAAACACCATATATTTT. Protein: CASSQEENSGNTIYF. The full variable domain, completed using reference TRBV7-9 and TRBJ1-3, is DTGVSQNPRHKITKRGQNVTFRCDPISEHNRLYWYRQTLGQGPEFLTYFQNEAQLEKSRLLSDRFSAERPKGSFSTLEIQRTEQGDSAMYLCASSQEENSGNTIYFGEGSWLTVV.

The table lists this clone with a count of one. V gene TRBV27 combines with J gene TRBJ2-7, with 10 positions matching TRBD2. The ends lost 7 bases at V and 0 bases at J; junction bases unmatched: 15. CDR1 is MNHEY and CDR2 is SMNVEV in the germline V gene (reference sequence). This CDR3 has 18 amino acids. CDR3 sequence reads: CASTGTSANLVGSYEQYF. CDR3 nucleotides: TGTGCCAGCACCGGGACTAGCGCGAATTTGGTCGGCTCCTACGAGCAGTACTTC.

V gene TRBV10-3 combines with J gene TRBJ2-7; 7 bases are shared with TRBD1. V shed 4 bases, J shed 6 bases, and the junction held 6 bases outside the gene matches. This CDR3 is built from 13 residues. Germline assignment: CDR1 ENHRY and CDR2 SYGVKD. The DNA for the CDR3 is TGTGCCATCAGTGGAGGGGGCTCAAGCGAGCAGTACTTC. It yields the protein CAISGGGSSEQYF.

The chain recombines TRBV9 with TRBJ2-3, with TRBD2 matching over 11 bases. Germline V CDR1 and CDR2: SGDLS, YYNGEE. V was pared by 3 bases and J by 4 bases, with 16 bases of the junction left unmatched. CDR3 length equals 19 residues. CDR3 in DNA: TGTGCCAGCAGCGCCAATACCAAGACTAGCGGGATGTTCGCAGATACGCAGTATTTT. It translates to CASSANTKTSGMFADTQYF.

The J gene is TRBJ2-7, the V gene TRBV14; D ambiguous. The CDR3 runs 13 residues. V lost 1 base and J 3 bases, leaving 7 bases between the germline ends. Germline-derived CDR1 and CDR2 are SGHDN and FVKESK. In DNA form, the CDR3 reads TGTGCCAGCAGCCAAGGTTACAGCTACGAGCAGTACTTC. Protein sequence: CASSQGYSYEQYF.

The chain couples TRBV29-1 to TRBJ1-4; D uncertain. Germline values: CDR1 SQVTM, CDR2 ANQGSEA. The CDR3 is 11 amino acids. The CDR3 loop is CVGGYNEKLFF. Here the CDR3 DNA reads TGCGTAGGCGGATATAATGAAAAACTGTTTTTT.